This is a list of T cell receptor beta chains from one sample in a study of blood T cells in healthy people across ages. TCRdb ran MiXCR on the 5' RACE reads and lists one entry per CDR3 protein. The repertoire holds about 800,000 distinct CDR3 sequences, with more than 20% as singletons. This same sample was also part of a study on T cells of mothers and their children.

Input material: blood. The receptors stem from a boy aged 5-17 years in good health. The CDR3 runs from the conserved cysteine through the conserved F or W.

v_call	j_call	cdr3_aa
TRBV4-2	TRBJ2-2	CASSPGTASAGTGELFF
TRBV29-1	TRBJ2-3	CSVLMVLTRDTQYF
TRBV6-2/TRBV6-3	TRBJ1-2	CASRDGANYGYTF
TRBV15	TRBJ2-6	CATSRGDSDLSGANVLTF
TRBV5-1	TRBJ1-4	CASSSRFENEKLFF
TRBV10-3	TRBJ1-2	CAIRGTVGYTF
TRBV12-3/TRBV12-4	TRBJ1-5	CASSPPRTGVANQPQHF
TRBV4-3	TRBJ2-5	CASSQAAGVIETQYF
TRBV29-1	TRBJ1-4	CSVTTGGSAANEKLFF
TRBV6-2/TRBV6-3	TRBJ2-1	CASSPRTSGRSYNEQFF
TRBV28	.	CASRDSGTTPYEQYF
TRBV11-2	TRBJ2-3	CASSLNRGGDTQYF
TRBV29-1	TRBJ2-1	CSVPSGGAYNEQFF
TRBV4-3	TRBJ1-1	CASSQDRGGVFPEAFF
TRBV6-6	TRBJ2-5	CASSYGHQETQYF
TRBV15	TRBJ2-5	CATSPTLREPKETQYF
TRBV6-5	TRBJ1-3	CASSYGKSGNTIYF
TRBV29-1	TRBJ2-3	CSVERQGEVDTQYF
TRBV5-1	TRBJ2-7	CASRTGVGSYEQYF
TRBV7-2	TRBJ2-5	CASSLDFGQETQYF
TRBV12-3/TRBV12-4	TRBJ2-1	CASRPGTVPEQFF
TRBV6-1	TRBJ1-4	CASIVFSGTAATNEKLFF
TRBV12-3/TRBV12-4	TRBJ1-1	CASSLGQAGSEAFF
TRBV27	.	CASMEGAKGYEQYF
TRBV28	TRBJ1-4	CASSYFGQGAELFF
TRBV4-2	TRBJ2-7	CASSPPGQGNHEQYF
TRBV28	TRBJ1-4	CASSGHTGEKLFF
TRBV7-6	TRBJ2-3	CASSLDGRGEEGTQYF
TRBV18	TRBJ2-5	CASSIVASGTAETQYF
TRBV12-3/TRBV12-4	TRBJ2-5	CASSLGRVQDEETQYF
TRBV6-1	TRBJ1-5	CASAALVSQPQHF
TRBV29-1	TRBJ2-7	CSVEALSGGADYEQYF
TRBV12-3/TRBV12-4	TRBJ2-3	CASSFSRGTDTQYF
TRBV4-1	TRBJ2-1	CASSHPGLAGNTDFYEQFF
TRBV6-1	TRBJ2-1	CASLGGVSGVYNEQFF
TRBV7-9	TRBJ2-7	CASSGAGATSSYEQYF
TRBV14	TRBJ2-5	CASSQYNRMETQYF
TRBV7-9	TRBJ2-1	CASSFGTSPNNEQFF
TRBV7-9	TRBJ2-3	CASSLTADTQYF